The 9 T cell receptor beta chains reported below all come from one sample, sequenced in a study of chemoradiotherapy in HPV16-positive cancers. Only in-frame clones appear in the TCRdb table, and some are missing; sequencing was by immunoSEQ multiplex PCR. The sample carries approximately 3,500 clones, 88% recorded once. Sequenced here: tumor tissue, sampled from a patient who underwent chemoradiotherapy. The source is a human donor with HPV-associated anogenital cancer.

The chain uses TRBV9 and TRBJ2-7, with 12 bases lining up with TRBD2. This CDR3 is 14 amino acids long. V lost 3 bases to trimming and J lost 5 bases; unmatched junction nucleotides: 3. Germline V gene data show CDR1 as SGDLS and CDR2 as YYNGEE. The CDR3 DNA is TGTGCCAGCAGCGACCTAGCGGGAGGGCACGAGCAGTACTTC. Translated, it gives CASSDLAGGHEQYF. Combining the CDR3 with reference TRBV9 and TRBJ2-7 gives the whole variable domain DSGVTQTPKHLITATGQRVTLRCSPRSGDLSVYWYQQSLDQGLQFLIQYYNGEERAKGNILERFSAQQFPDLHSELNLSSLELGDSALYFCASSDLAGGHEQYFGPGTRLTVT.

The chain uses TRBV7-3 and TRBJ2-2, with D unclear. Looked up from germline, CDR1 is SGHTA and CDR2 is FQGTGA. V lost 4 bases, J lost 5 bases, and 11 bases lay in between. The CDR3 covers 14 residues. This chain's CDR3 is CASSSTMGTGELFF. The CDR3 DNA is TGTGCCAGCAGCTCTACCATGGGGACCGGGGAGCTGTTTTTT.

The rearrangement uses TRBV5-4 and TRBJ1-2; a weak D match, TRBD1 (5 bases). The V and J ends lost 4 bases and 2 bases respectively, with 12 bases between them. Germline CDR1 and CDR2: SGHNT and YYREEE (reference sequence). The CDR3 runs to 14 residues. The CDR3 reads CASSVGPGNYGYTF. The CDR3, as DNA: TGTGCCAGCAGCGTGGGGCCAGGGAACTATGGCTACACCTTC.

The CDR3 bases are TGCGCCAGCAGCTTTCAGGGCAATGACCCTAATGAGCAGTTCTTC. It specifies CASSFQGNDPNEQFF. The chain links TRBV5-1 to TRBJ2-1; possible D gene TRBD1, 5 bases. The CDR3 consists of 15 residues. Germline CDR1 SGHRS, CDR2 YFSETQ. Trimming pared 2 bases from V and 7 bases from J, leaving 16 bases between.

A few counts support this clone. The chain has TRBV28 and TRBJ2-7, with 7 bases lining up with TRBD1. From germline, CDR1 is MDHEN and CDR2 SYDVKM. Unmatched junction bases numbered 9, after V lost 5 bases and J lost 5 bases. The CDR3 is 14 amino acids. The CDR3 DNA reads as TGTGCCAGCAGTGGCGACAGGGTGCTGGACGAGCAGTACTTC. Encoded protein: CASSGDRVLDEQYF.

The chain combines TRBV2 with TRBJ1-2, with 9 bases identical to TRBD1. The CDR3 covers 14 residues. Germline-derived CDR1 and CDR2 are SNHLY and FYNNEI. The J segment lost 4 bases and the V segment lost 6 bases, leaving 6 bases of the junction unmatched. The CDR3, as DNA: TGTGCCAGCAGCCAACAGGGGGCGGGCTATGGCTACACCTTC. Its translation is CASSQQGAGYGYTF.

The chain links TRBV5-8 to TRBJ2-2; D may match TRBD1 or TRBD2 (5 bases each). Trimming removed 1 base from V and 5 bases from J, with 12 bases in between. The CDR3 has 15 residues. Looked up from germline, CDR1 is SGHTS and CDR2 is YDEGEE. CDR3 coding DNA: TGTGCCAGCAGCTTGTCCTGGGACGGGACCGGGGAGCTGTTTTTT. This gives the protein CASSLSWDGTGELFF.

This chain connects TRBV10-2 to TRBJ1-4, with D hard to call. Between the trimmed V and J ends, which lost 0 bases and 0 bases, there was a span of 11 bases. In germline, CDR1 is WSHSY, CDR2 SAAADI. The CDR3 is 17 amino acids. The chain's CDR3 is CASSESLAGPTNEKLFF. DNA for the CDR3: TGCGCCAGCAGTGAGTCGCTGGCCGGACCAACTAATGAAAAACTGTTTTTT.

The rearrangement links TRBV7-9 to TRBJ1-4; D gene ambiguous. Trimming removed 1 base at V and 5 bases at J, with 8 bases between. The V gene's germline CDR1 is SEHNR and CDR2 FQNEAQ (reference sequence). The CDR3 is 14 amino acids. The CDR3 coding sequence is TGTGCCAGCAGCTTAGGCCAGATAAATGAAAAACTGTTTTTT. It yields the protein CASSLGQINEKLFF.